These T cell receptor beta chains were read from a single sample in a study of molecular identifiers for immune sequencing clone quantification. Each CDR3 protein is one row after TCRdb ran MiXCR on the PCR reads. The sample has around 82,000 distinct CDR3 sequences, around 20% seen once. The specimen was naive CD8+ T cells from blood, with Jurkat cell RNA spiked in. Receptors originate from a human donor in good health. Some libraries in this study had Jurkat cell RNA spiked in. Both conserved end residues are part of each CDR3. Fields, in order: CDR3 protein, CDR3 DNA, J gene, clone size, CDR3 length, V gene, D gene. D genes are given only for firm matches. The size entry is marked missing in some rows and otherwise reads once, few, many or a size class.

CDR3aa: CASSLLGDRGSQPQHF
CDR3nt: TGTGCCAGCAGCTTACTAGGGGACAGGGGCTCTCAGCCCCAGCATTTT
j_gene: TRBJ1-5
abundance: many
len: 16
v_gene: TRBV6-5
d_gene: TRBD1

CDR3aa: CASSLGIVRTDTQYF
CDR3nt: TGTGCCAGCAGCTTAGGAATAGTACGCACAGATACGCAGTATTTT
j_gene: TRBJ2-3
abundance: many
len: 15
v_gene: TRBV11-2
d_gene: -

CDR3aa: CASSPISGTGENQPQHF
CDR3nt: TGCGCCAGCAGCCCAATCTCCGGGACAGGGGAAAATCAGCCCCAGCATTTT
j_gene: TRBJ1-5
abundance: many
len: 17
v_gene: TRBV4-1
d_gene: TRBD1

CDR3aa: CASSHSYEQYF
CDR3nt: TGTGCCAGCAGCCATAGTTACGAGCAGTACTTC
j_gene: TRBJ2-7
abundance: many
len: 11
v_gene: TRBV3-1
d_gene: -

CDR3aa: CASSLGNTEAYF
CDR3nt: TGTGCCAGCAGCTTGGGGAACACTGAAGCTTACTTT
j_gene: TRBJ1-1
abundance: -
len: 12
v_gene: TRBV7-9
d_gene: -

CDR3aa: CASILGGQETQYF
CDR3nt: TGTGCCAGCATATTGGGAGGCCAAGAGACCCAGTACTTC
j_gene: TRBJ2-5
abundance: many
len: 13
v_gene: TRBV7-9
d_gene: -

CDR3aa: CASSYGEDTQYF
CDR3nt: TGTGCCAGCAGTTACGGAGAAGATACGCAGTATTTT
j_gene: TRBJ2-3
abundance: many
len: 12
v_gene: TRBV6-6
d_gene: -

CDR3aa: CASSKLDKAYEQYF
CDR3nt: TGTGCCAGCAGCAAGCTGGACAAGGCCTACGAGCAGTACTTC
j_gene: TRBJ2-7
abundance: -
len: 14
v_gene: TRBV14
d_gene: -

CDR3aa: CASSGTGYPGYTF
CDR3nt: TGTGCCAGCAGTGGCACAGGGTACCCTGGCTACACCTTC
j_gene: TRBJ1-2
abundance: many
len: 13
v_gene: TRBV2
d_gene: -

CDR3aa: CASSFNRFLQETQYF
CDR3nt: TGTGCCAGCAGTTTTAACAGGTTCCTACAAGAGACCCAGTACTTC
j_gene: TRBJ2-5
abundance: many
len: 15
v_gene: TRBV27
d_gene: -

CDR3aa: CASSTNSYEQYF
CDR3nt: TGTGCCAGCAGCACCAACAGTTACGAGCAGTACTTC
j_gene: TRBJ2-7
abundance: many
len: 12
v_gene: TRBV7-9
d_gene: -

CDR3aa: CSAGYETQYF
CDR3nt: TGCAGTGCGGGCTATGAGACCCAGTACTTC
j_gene: TRBJ2-5
abundance: many
len: 10
v_gene: TRBV20-1
d_gene: -

CDR3aa: CASSLGGGLGQPQHF
CDR3nt: TGTGCCAGCAGCCTAGGAGGGGGCTTGGGTCAGCCCCAGCATTTT
j_gene: TRBJ1-5
abundance: once
len: 15
v_gene: TRBV7-9
d_gene: TRBD1

CDR3aa: CASSQGLAGTYEQYF
CDR3nt: TGCGCCAGCAGCCAAGGACTAGCGGGGACCTACGAGCAGTACTTC
j_gene: TRBJ2-7
abundance: many
len: 15
v_gene: TRBV4-3
d_gene: TRBD2

CDR3aa: CLTGQGEETQYF
CDR3nt: TGTCTAACAGGACAGGGCGAAGAGACCCAGTACTTC
j_gene: TRBJ2-5
abundance: many
len: 12
v_gene: TRBV7-9
d_gene: TRBD1

CDR3aa: CASSSGQGVDTQYF
CDR3nt: TGTGCCAGCAGCTCCGGACAGGGGGTGGATACGCAGTATTTT
j_gene: TRBJ2-3
abundance: -
len: 14
v_gene: TRBV13
d_gene: TRBD1

CDR3aa: CASTTRAEAFF
CDR3nt: TGTGCCAGTACAACCCGGGCGGAAGCTTTCTTT
j_gene: TRBJ1-1
abundance: many
len: 11
v_gene: TRBV19
d_gene: -

CDR3aa: CASRITIEAFF
CDR3nt: TGTGCCAGCAGAATAACAATTGAAGCTTTCTTT
j_gene: TRBJ1-1
abundance: many
len: 11
v_gene: TRBV6-5
d_gene: -

CDR3aa: CASSLSIAFTDTQYF
CDR3nt: TGTGCCAGCAGTTTATCGATAGCTTTCACAGATACGCAGTATTTT
j_gene: TRBJ2-3
abundance: -
len: 15
v_gene: TRBV27
d_gene: -

CDR3aa: CATSRDVLSIGYTF
CDR3nt: TGTGCCACCAGCAGAGATGTTCTATCTATCGGCTACACCTTC
j_gene: TRBJ1-2
abundance: many
len: 14
v_gene: TRBV15
d_gene: -

CDR3aa: CATSDLRGLEDEQFF
CDR3nt: TGTGCCACCAGTGATTTGCGGGGACTAGAGGATGAGCAGTTCTTC
j_gene: TRBJ2-1
abundance: many
len: 15
v_gene: TRBV24-1
d_gene: TRBD2

CDR3aa: CSAGPVIRTGGRYNEQFF
CDR3nt: TGCAGCGCCGGACCCGTGATTAGGACAGGCGGGCGATACAATGAGCAGTTCTTC
j_gene: TRBJ2-1
abundance: few
len: 18
v_gene: TRBV29-1
d_gene: TRBD1

CDR3aa: CASSFSGSTHEQYF
CDR3nt: TGTGCCAGCAGCTTCAGCGGGAGTACCCACGAGCAGTACTTC
j_gene: TRBJ2-7
abundance: many
len: 14
v_gene: TRBV5-4
d_gene: TRBD2

CDR3aa: CASSFQGYIQYF
CDR3nt: TGTGCCAGCAGCTTTCAGGGGTACATTCAGTACTTC
j_gene: TRBJ2-4
abundance: many
len: 12
v_gene: TRBV7-9
d_gene: -

CDR3aa: CASSQDIIGSYNEQFF
CDR3nt: TGTGCCAGCAGCCAAGATATCATCGGATCCTACAATGAGCAGTTCTTC
j_gene: TRBJ2-1
abundance: many
len: 16
v_gene: TRBV4-2
d_gene: -

CDR3aa: CASSLQVNTEAFF
CDR3nt: TGTGCCAGCAGTCTACAAGTAAACACTGAAGCTTTCTTT
j_gene: TRBJ1-1
abundance: many
len: 13
v_gene: TRBV27
d_gene: -